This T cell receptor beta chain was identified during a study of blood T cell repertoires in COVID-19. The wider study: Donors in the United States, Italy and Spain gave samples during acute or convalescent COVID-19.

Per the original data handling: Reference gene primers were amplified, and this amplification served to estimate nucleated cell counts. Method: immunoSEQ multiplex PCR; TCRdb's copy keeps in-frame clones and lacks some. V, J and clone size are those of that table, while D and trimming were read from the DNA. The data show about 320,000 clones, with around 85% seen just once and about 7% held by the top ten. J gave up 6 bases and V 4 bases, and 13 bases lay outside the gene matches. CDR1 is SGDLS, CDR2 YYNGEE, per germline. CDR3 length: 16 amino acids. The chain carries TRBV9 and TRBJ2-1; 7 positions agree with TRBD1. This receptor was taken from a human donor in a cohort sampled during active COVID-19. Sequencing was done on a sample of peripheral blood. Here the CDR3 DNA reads TGTGCCAGCAGCTATATTACCGGGACAGAAGGCAATGAGCAGTTCTTC. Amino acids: CASSYITGTEGNEQFF.